The 15 T cell receptor beta chains in this list originate from one sample, sequenced in a study of blood T cell repertoires in COVID-19. Assay used: immunoSEQ multiplex PCR; TCRdb lists only in-frame clones, some missing. This table has 220,000 or so clones, 85% to 90% appearing once. The specimen was PBMCs or T cells enriched from blood (not recorded which). The receptor source for this set is a man aged 30-40 years who had been exposed to COVID-19.

This clone was recorded many times. The CDR3 DNA follows: TGTGCCAGCAGCCTCCTAGCGGGGGCCATCCAACAAGAGACCCAGTACTTC. It is translated as CASSLLAGAIQQETQYF. This chain connects TRBV7-2 to TRBJ2-5, with 10 positions matching TRBD2. The CDR3 has 17 residues. V lost 5 bases, J lost 2 bases, and 11 bases stayed unmatched. Germline CDR1 is SGHTA and CDR2 is FQGNSA. The variable domain in full, completed from reference TRBV7-2 and TRBJ2-5, reads GAGVSQSPSNKVTEKGKDVELRCDPISGHTALYWYRQSLGQGLEFLIYFQGNSAPDKSGLPSDRFSAERTGGSVSTLTIQRTQQEDSAVYLCASSLLAGAIQQETQYFGPGTRLLVL.

The sample holds one count of this clone. The V and J genes are TRBV4-1 and TRBJ1-4; D unclear. The germline CDR1 and CDR2 sequences are MGHRA and YSYEKL. V was trimmed by 4 bases and J by 2 bases, leaving 20 bases between them. The CDR3 consists of 18 residues. The CDR3 loop is CASSRLPRGRSTNEKLFF. In DNA form, the CDR3 reads TGCGCCAGCAGCCGACTACCGCGGGGAAGGTCGACTAATGAAAAACTGTTTTTT.

This sequence joins TRBV29-1 and TRBJ1-3; D is undetermined. V was pared by 0 bases and J by 0 bases, with 12 bases between. The CDR3 is made up of 16 amino acids. Germline-derived CDR1 and CDR2 are SQVTM and ANQGSEA. The CDR3 spells CSVEDLFLRSGNTIYF. The CDR3 DNA follows: TGCAGCGTTGAAGATCTGTTCCTCCGCTCTGGAAACACCATATATTTT.

The chain joins TRBV2 to TRBJ2-2, with D possibly TRBD1 on 8 matching bases. V was pared by 4 bases and J by 5 bases, with 20 bases between. This CDR3 region has 17 residues. Germline V lookup: CDR1 SNHLY, CDR2 FYNNEI. The CDR3 bases are TGTGCCAGCAGTGTCATAACAGGGGGGGCGAGGACCGGGGAGCTGTTTTTT. This sequence encodes CASSVITGGARTGELFF.

V gene TRBV15 combines with J gene TRBJ1-6; D unresolved. This CDR3 is built from 14 residues. Germline V CDR1 and CDR2: LNHNV, YYDKDF (reference sequence). Trimming shortened V by 3 bases and J by 10 bases, and 13 bases separated the two germline ends. CDR3 loop: CATSSMRATSPLHF. The CDR3 region has the DNA TGTGCCACCAGCAGTATGCGGGCAACCTCACCCCTCCACTTT.

This rearrangement joins TRBV19 to TRBJ1-2; 7 positions match TRBD1. The germline gives CDR1 LNHDA, CDR2 SQIVND (reference sequence). This CDR3 is 13 amino acids long. J lost 7 bases, V lost 5 bases, and 7 bases had no gene match. The CDR3 loop is CASSPRTGGGYTF. DNA of the CDR3: TGTGCCAGTAGTCCCCGGACAGGCGGTGGCTACACCTTC.

This chain links TRBV4-3 with TRBJ1-2; D is uncertain. CDR3 size: 14 residues. V dropped 1 base and J dropped 4 bases, with 10 bases sitting between them. CDR1 is LGHNA, CDR2 YSLEER, per germline. The CDR3 sequence is CASSQVAQPYGYTF. CDR3 nucleotides: TGCGCCAGCAGCCAAGTGGCACAGCCCTATGGCTACACCTTC.

The chain's CDR3 is CASSYQTLVANVLTF. The CDR3 nucleotides are TGTGCCAGCAGTTACCAAACTCTGGTTGCCAACGTCCTGACTTTC. V and J are TRBV6-5 and TRBJ2-6, with D unclear. Germline assignment: CDR1 MNHEY and CDR2 SVGAGI. The V gene lost 2 bases and the J gene lost 7 bases, with 12 bases spanning the gap. The CDR3 sequence is 15 residues long.

V gene TRBV27 combines with J gene TRBJ2-5; TRBD2 matches 7 bases. Per germline, CDR1 MNHEY and CDR2 SMNVEV (reference sequence). The trim removed 1 base at V and 5 bases at J, leaving 4 bases unmatched. The CDR3 consists of 14 residues. CDR3 residues: CASSLFREGETQYF. The CDR3 nucleotides are TGTGCCAGCAGTTTATTCAGGGAGGGGGAGACCCAGTACTTC.

The chain couples TRBV6-5 to TRBJ1-2; maybe TRBD1 (5 bases). The germline V and J ends were trimmed by 0 bases and 2 bases, with 10 bases remaining between them. Germline lookup yields CDR1 MNHEY and CDR2 SVGAGI. This CDR3 comprises 15 residues. The CDR3 DNA reads as TGTGCCAGCAGTTACTCAACTCGGGGGAACTATGGCTACACCTTC. This translates into CASSYSTRGNYGYTF.

Only one count was recorded for this clone. The rearrangement uses TRBV4-1 and TRBJ1-1, with D uncertain. The CDR3 has 15 residues. V lost 3 bases to trimming and J lost 2 bases, with 13 bases between them. The germline V gene has CDR1 MGHRA and CDR2 YSYEKL. As DNA, the CDR3 is TGCGCCAGCAGCCAGAGAGACTCCCTCAACACTGAAGCTTTCTTT. Its protein product is CASSQRDSLNTEAFF.

The V call is TRBV6-6, the J call TRBJ2-7, with D possibly TRBD2 on 7 matching bases. The CDR3 covers 14 residues. The V and J ends lost 2 bases and 2 bases respectively, with 10 bases between them. Looked up from germline, CDR1 is MNHNY and CDR2 is SVGAGI (reference sequence). The CDR3 DNA is TGTGCCAGCAGTTACGGAGGGGGGGCCTACGAGCAGTACTTC. It translates to CASSYGGGAYEQYF.

V gene TRBV5-4 combines with J gene TRBJ1-2; no definite D call. Germline V lookup: CDR1 SGHNT, CDR2 YYREEE (reference sequence). V lost 0 bases to trimming and J lost 4 bases, with 4 bases between them. The CDR3 runs 12 residues. CDR3 residues: CASSLGVYGYTF. The CDR3 DNA reads TGTGCCAGCAGCTTGGGCGTCTATGGCTACACCTTC.

This chain joins TRBV11-2 and TRBJ2-2; 8 bases match TRBD2. This CDR3 spans 15 amino acids. Germline CDR1 is SGHAT and CDR2 is FQNNGV. With 4 bases clipped from V and 5 bases from J, the junction kept 6 bases outside the gene matches. The CDR3 nucleotides read TGTGCCAGCAGCTCCTTAGCGGGGCGGACCGGGGAGCTGTTTTTT. Translating it yields CASSSLAGRTGELFF.

J is TRBJ1-2 and V is TRBV12-3 or TRBV12-4; D possibly corresponds to TRBD1 (6 bases). This CDR3 is 13 amino acids long. Trimming took off 7 bases at V and 7 bases at J, with 16 bases between the two ends. The CDR3: CASTVPGTFGYTF. The CDR3 nucleotides read TGTGCCAGCACCGTACCCGGGACATTTGGCTACACCTTC.